This is a list of T cell receptor beta chains from one sample in a study of shared clonotypes between healthy human individuals. This table comes from immunoSEQ multiplex PCR, and its TCRdb copy is limited to in-frame clones, with some not included. The sample consists of hundreds of thousands of clones, about 96% of them appearing once. Sequencing input: memory CD8+ T cells sorted from blood. These receptors were obtained from a man aged 30-40 years in good health. Each CDR3 is given with its conserved first and last residue. Fields, in order: CDR3 protein, J gene, V gene.

CASSSPDSPYEQYF | TRBJ2-7 | TRBV11-3
CASSLAGQGPPQHF | TRBJ1-5 | TRBV5-6
CASNSGRYTEAFF | TRBJ1-1 | TRBV2
CASSLPRTNSNQPQHF | TRBJ1-5 | TRBV28
CASSLQTSGSTDTQYF | TRBJ2-3 | TRBV5-4
CASSPHGLAVNYEQYF | TRBJ2-7 | TRBV7-9
CASSRDRDEKLFF | TRBJ1-4 | TRBV28
CAWNPVRTGVGDTQYF | TRBJ2-3 | TRBV30
CASSLGIAGVETQYF | TRBJ2-5 | TRBV4-2
CASSQVILAGGNNEQFF | TRBJ2-1 | TRBV4-1
CASSLPGQGTDTQYF | TRBJ2-3 | TRBV13
CASSQESPRNEQFF | TRBJ2-1 | TRBV4-2
CASSLRAGWDEQFF | TRBJ2-1 | TRBV7-3
CASSPSTGYVEKLFF | TRBJ1-4 | TRBV18
CASSGGPGQGKIGELFF | TRBJ2-2 | TRBV5-1
CASSLYSYEQYF | TRBJ2-7 | TRBV7-9